One and the same sample provided the 24 T cell receptor beta chains below, sequenced in a study of human T cells and chemical hapten exposure. Unfractionated whole blood was the source of the extracted total RNA. Unique molecular identifiers were linked by the library to individual cDNA molecules. From the reads, TCRdb called clonotypes with MiXCR, one entry per CDR3 protein. The sample comprises about 120,000 distinct CDR3 sequences, about 8.9% of which are singletons, and 1.1% to 1.5% rests with the top ten. Input material: whole blood. These receptors were collected from a human donor in good health. Some clones in this sample may be carry-over from other donors' samples.

This clonotype was seen more than once but under ten times. The V call is TRBV5-4, the J call TRBJ1-2, with unresolved D. Between the trimmed V and J ends, which lost 0 bases and 0 bases, there was a span of 9 bases. The germline V gene has CDR1 SGHNT and CDR2 YYREEE (reference sequence). This CDR3 has 15 residues. CDR3 amino acids: CASSLGGSTNYGYTF. The CDR3 bases are TGTGCCAGCAGCTTGGGAGGCAGCACTAACTATGGCTACACCTTC.

The chain recombines TRBV6-2 or TRBV6-3 with TRBJ2-7, with 8 bases matching TRBD1. The CDR3 contains 17 residues. With 2 bases clipped from V and 0 bases from J, the junction kept 9 bases outside the gene matches. CDR1 and CDR2 (germline): MNHEY, SVGEGT. This CDR3 reads CASSYPWTGTTSYEQYF. DNA for the CDR3: TGTGCCAGCAGTTACCCGTGGACAGGGACAACCTCCTACGAGCAGTACTTC.

Only a few counts were recorded for this clonotype. The chain employs TRBV12-5 and TRBJ2-7; D is possibly TRBD1 (6 bases). Trimming cost V 1 base and J 2 bases, with 9 bases left between them. The CDR3 runs to 14 residues. CDR1 is LGHNT and CDR2 is FRNRAP in the germline V gene. The CDR3 region has the DNA TGTGCTAGTGGTTTGGAAGGGGGAGCCTACGAGCAGTACTTC. It encodes CASGLEGGAYEQYF.

This clonotype was seen repeatedly, ten times or more. V usage is TRBV5-1 and J usage is TRBJ2-2; 7 positions match TRBD1. The CDR3 extends over 16 amino acids. CDR1 SGHRS and CDR2 YFSETQ come from the germline V gene. Trimming cost V 2 bases and J 0 bases; bases outside gene matches: 4. CDR3 region: CASSLPTGSNTGELFF. The CDR3 region has the DNA TGCGCCAGCAGCTTACCGACAGGGTCGAACACCGGGGAGCTGTTTTTT.

This clonotype was observed a few times. The CDR3 DNA sequence: TGTGCCAGCAGAGGACTAGCGGGAGGAGAGACCCAGTACTTC. It yields the protein CASRGLAGGETQYF. The chain couples TRBV27 to TRBJ2-5, with 14 bases that match TRBD2. The J segment lost 4 bases and the V segment lost 6 bases, leaving 1 base of the junction unmatched. The CDR3 consists of 14 residues. CDR1 is MNHEY and CDR2 is SMNVEV in the germline V gene (reference sequence).

The rearrangement links TRBV5-4 to TRBJ2-5; weak D call: TRBD2 (5 bases). This CDR3 has 14 residues. V lost 4 bases, J lost 3 bases, and 13 bases lay in between. Germline V gene sequence: CDR1 SGHNT, CDR2 YYREEE (reference sequence). CDR3 sequence: CASSHPGFEETQYF. The CDR3, as DNA: TGTGCCAGCAGCCATCCGGGGTTCGAAGAGACCCAGTACTTC.

The table lists this clonotype with a few counts. This rearrangement joins TRBV12-3 or TRBV12-4 to TRBJ2-7, with D tentatively TRBD1 (6 bases). V was pared by 2 bases and J by 3 bases, with 14 bases between. The CDR3 loop spans 15 amino acids. CDR3 bases: TGTGCCAGCAGTTTACCCCGGGACACAGGCTACGAGCAGTACTTC. Amino acid sequence: CASSLPRDTGYEQYF.

This rearrangement joins TRBV25-1 to TRBJ2-5, with D perhaps TRBD2 (5 bases). The V end was cut by 4 bases, the J end by 5 bases, with 17 bases between. The CDR3 has 15 amino acids. CDR1 is MGHDK, CDR2 SYGVNS, per germline. In DNA, the CDR3 is TGTGCCAGCAGTGTCGACATGCGGACTTACGAGACCCAGTACTTC. This sequence encodes CASSVDMRTYETQYF.

CDR3 DNA: TGTGCCAGCAGCCGGACAGGGGTCTCCTACGAGCAGTACTTC. The encoded protein is CASSRTGVSYEQYF. The genes are TRBV5-6 and TRBJ2-7; the match to TRBD1 covers 9 bases. Germline V CDR1 and CDR2: SGHDT, YYEEEE. This CDR3 is 14 amino acids long. The trim removed 4 bases at V and 0 bases at J, leaving 2 bases unmatched.

This clonotype appeared a few times. The chain couples TRBV28 to TRBJ1-5, with TRBD1 identical over 7 bases. The CDR3 consists of 14 residues. Trimming removed 2 bases from V and 7 bases from J; junction bases left unmatched: 5. Germline V gives CDR1 MDHEN, CDR2 SYDVKM. The CDR3 sequence is CASSLRGGGQPQHF. The CDR3 bases are TGTGCCAGCAGTTTAAGAGGGGGCGGGCAGCCCCAGCATTTT.

This clonotype has just a few counts. One junction end does not reproduce the germline sequence, and a read error may be involved. The genes are TRBV9 and TRBJ1-1; D possibly corresponds to TRBD1 (6 bases). Germline CDR1 SGDLS, CDR2 YYNGEE. The CDR3 covers 12 residues. This CDR3 is CASSERDTEAFF. The CDR3 coding sequence is TGTGCCAGCAGCGAACGGGACACCGAAGCTTTCTTT.

Many counts were recorded for this clonotype. The CDR3 is CSVDSPNNYEQYF. The CDR3 nucleotides read TGCAGCGTTGATTCCCCCAATAACTACGAGCAGTACTTC. The chain uses TRBV29-1 and TRBJ2-7; D is ambiguous. The CDR3 is 13 amino acids. V was shortened by 3 bases and J by 3 bases, with 12 bases between the two germline ends. Germline CDR1 reads SQVTM; CDR2 reads ANQGSEA.

This clonotype was found many times. The CDR3 sequence: CASRRDRSSYEQYF. DNA of the CDR3: TGTGCCAGCAGGCGGGACCGTAGCTCCTACGAGCAGTACTTC. The rearrangement links TRBV7-2 to TRBJ2-7; perhaps TRBD2 as D (6 bases). In germline, CDR1 is SGHTA, CDR2 FQGNSA. This CDR3 spans 14 amino acids. V lost 6 bases, J lost 0 bases, and 12 bases lay in between.

V is TRBV12-3 or TRBV12-4 and J is TRBJ1-2; no firm D call. The CDR3 spans 16 residues. The V end lost 2 bases, the J end lost 8 bases, and 21 bases lay between the germline ends. CDR3 in DNA: TGTGCCAGCAGTTTACGAGCAGATCCGGGATATTACGGCTACACCTTC. Amino acid sequence: CASSLRADPGYYGYTF.

V gene TRBV7-2 combines with J gene TRBJ1-5; the D gene is possibly TRBD1 (5 bases). Trimming took 5 bases from V and 7 from J, leaving 9 bases between them. Germline values: CDR1 SGHTA, CDR2 FQGNSA. The CDR3 covers 12 residues. In DNA form, the CDR3 reads TGTGCCAGCAGCCCGGGGCGACAGCCCCAGCATTTT. Protein sequence: CASSPGRQPQHF.

J is TRBJ2-7 and V is TRBV18, with D possibly TRBD1 on 5 matching bases. The CDR3 is made up of 14 amino acids. Germline V CDR1 and CDR2: KGHSH, LQKENI. Trimming took off 0 bases at V and 3 bases at J, with 9 bases between the two ends. CDR3 in DNA: TGTGCCAGCTCACCACCGACAGAAAACTACGAGCAGTACTTC. It translates to CASSPPTENYEQYF. Full variable domain (outside the CDR3, taken from reference TRBV18 and TRBJ2-7): NAGVMQNPRHLVRRRGQEARLRCSPMKGHSHVYWYRQLPEEGLKFMVYLQKENIIDESGMPKERFSAEFPKEGPSILRIQQVVRGDSAAYFCASSPPTENYEQYFGPGTRLTVT.

The V call is TRBV19, the J call TRBJ2-7, with a weak D call TRBD1 (6 bases). The CDR3 has 10 amino acids. The germline V gene has CDR1 LNHDA and CDR2 SQIVND (reference sequence). The CDR3 region is CATGTYEQYF. DNA for the CDR3: TGTGCGACAGGAACCTACGAGCAGTACTTC.

In this sample, this clonotype turned up a few times. This chain connects TRBV7-2 to TRBJ2-7; no clear D. This CDR3 has 12 residues. The V and J ends lost 3 bases and 3 bases respectively, with 6 bases between them. Germline assignment: CDR1 SGHTA and CDR2 FQGNSA. CDR3 coding DNA: TGTGCCAGCAGCTTGCGAGTCTACGAGCAGTACTTC. Translation gives CASSLRVYEQYF. Looking up the rest from reference TRBV7-2 and TRBJ2-7 gives the full variable domain: GAGVSQSPSNKVTEKGKDVELRCDPISGHTALYWYRQSLGQGLEFLIYFQGNSAPDKSGLPSDRFSAERTGGSVSTLTIQRTQQEDSAVYLCASSLRVYEQYFGPGTRLTVT.

This clonotype was counted at least ten times. Written as DNA, the CDR3 is TGTGCCAGCAGTCAACAGGGTATCTCTGGAAACACCATATATTTT. It yields the protein CASSQQGISGNTIYF. The chain carries TRBV2 and TRBJ1-3; a possible D gene is TRBD1 (6 bases). The V end was cut by 5 bases, the J end by 0 bases, with 11 bases between. From germline, CDR1 is SNHLY and CDR2 FYNNEI. The length of the CDR3 is 15 residues.

The chain joins TRBV27 to TRBJ2-6; maybe TRBD1 (6 bases). This CDR3 has 18 amino acids. CDR1 is MNHEY and CDR2 is SMNVEV in the germline V gene (reference sequence). The V and J ends lost 1 base and 0 bases respectively, with 13 bases between them. Here the CDR3 DNA reads TGTGCCAGCAGTTTATACCCGGGACACCTCTCTGGGGCCAACGTCCTGACTTTC. This sequence encodes CASSLYPGHLSGANVLTF.

Worth noting for this clonotype: A junction end diverges from the germline sequence, so it may reflect a read error. The rearrangement links TRBV30 to TRBJ1-5; possible D gene TRBD1, 6 bases. The CDR3 extends over 15 amino acids. Germline V CDR1 and CDR2: GTSNPN, SVGIG (reference sequence). The CDR3 coding sequence is TGTGTCTGGAGATCAGGGGAATATAGCAATCAGCCCCAGCATTTT. Translating it yields CVWRSGEYSNQPQHF.

A few counts support this clonotype. The CDR3 DNA is TGTGCCAGCAGCTCCCGTGGGACAGCAGGGGGCCTAAACATTCAGTACTTC. Protein sequence: CASSSRGTAGGLNIQYF. This rearrangement joins TRBV7-9 to TRBJ2-4; TRBD1 matches 8 bases. This CDR3 comprises 17 residues. CDR1 and CDR2 (germline): SEHNR, FQNEAQ (reference sequence). V shed 4 bases, J shed 6 bases, and the junction held 14 bases outside the gene matches.

This clonotype was recorded many times. The chain is built from TRBV10-3 and TRBJ2-3, with TRBD2 matching 12 bases. Trimming cost V 9 bases and J 2 bases; bases outside gene matches: 15. The V gene's germline CDR1 is ENHRY and CDR2 SYGVKD. The CDR3 has 18 residues. CDR3 in DNA: TGTGCCATTAGAGATCTAGCGGGAGGGGAGTCCACCACAGATACGCAGTATTTT. The encoded protein is CAIRDLAGGESTTDTQYF.

This clonotype was picked up many times. This rearrangement joins TRBV27 to TRBJ2-7; 12 positions match TRBD2. The junction had 17 bases not matched to a gene; V was cut back by 5 bases and J by 9 bases. The CDR3 loop spans 17 amino acids. Germline-derived CDR1 and CDR2 are MNHEY and SMNVEV (reference sequence). CDR3 loop: CASSLKFRTSGAPRQYF. For the CDR3, the DNA is TGTGCCAGCAGTCTAAAGTTCCGGACTAGCGGGGCTCCTAGGCAGTACTTC.